These 3 T cell receptor beta chains share one sample of origin, sequenced in a study of a mutant IDH1 vaccine in newly diagnosed glioma (dated by TCRdb to the early 2020s). The time point tag for this specimen amounts to: baseline, week 1 (first vaccination visit). The treatment or condition label, as the study defines it: pre-vaccination baseline after standard-of-care therapy. Library construction relied on the immunoSEQ multiplex PCR assay. TCRdb re-hosts the immuneACCESS table, in-frame sequences only. Its copies lack some clones; in the studies checked, an unresolved V gene accounts for under half of them, and the cause for the rest is not known. The sample has tens of thousands of clones on record, 88% of them singletons. The ten largest clones add up to around 5% of the sample. Sequencing used PBMCs, obtained from a glioma patient treated with radiotherapy, temozolomide or both. These receptors came from a woman aged 40 to 50 with glioma.

This chain links TRBV19 with TRBJ1-1, with no clear D. CDR3 length equals 20 residues. The V end was cut by 7 bases, the J end by 2 bases, with 32 bases between. Germline lookup yields CDR1 LNHDA and CDR2 SQIVND (reference sequence). The DNA of the CDR3 is TGTGCCAGTACCCGATTCCATAAGGACCTTTCAAGGATCGGAAACACTGAAGCTTTCTTT. This sequence encodes CASTRFHKDLSRIGNTEAFF.

This clone was detected once. The chain carries TRBV5-4 and TRBJ1-2; TRBD1 is a possible D gene (5 bases). Looked up from germline, CDR1 is SGHNT and CDR2 is YYREEE (reference sequence). The CDR3 totals 17 residues. V was trimmed by 3 bases and J by 4 bases, leaving 22 bases between them. The CDR3 bases are TGTGCCAGCAGCTACCGCTTAACAGGCGCCGGCGGCTATGGCTACACCTTC. Translation gives CASSYRLTGAGGYGYTF. Filled out from reference TRBV5-4 and TRBJ1-2, the complete variable domain reads ETGVTQSPTHLIKTRGQQVTLRCSSQSGHNTVSWYQQALGQGPQFIFQYYREEENGRGNFPPRFSGLQFPNYSSELNVNALELDDSALYLCASSYRLTGAGGYGYTFGSGTRLTVV.

The rearrangement links TRBV10-1 to TRBJ1-3; D is ambiguous. There are 17 residues in the CDR3. Trimming shortened V by 0 bases and J by 0 bases, and 12 bases separated the two germline ends. Germline loops: CDR1 WNHNN, CDR2 SYGVQD (reference sequence). CDR3: CASSESTPGSSGNTIYF. CDR3 nucleotide sequence: TGCGCCAGCAGTGAGTCGACTCCCGGGAGCTCTGGAAACACCATATATTTT.